These 27 T cell receptor beta chains came from one sample sequenced in a study of human T cells and chemical hapten exposure. TCRdb reprocessed the RACE reads with MiXCR, giving one entry per CDR3 protein. The sample lists 300,000 to 450,000 distinct CDR3 sequences; approximately 5.1% were seen once. Time point specified: pre-sensitization, week 0. Treatment denoted: therapeutic diphenylcyclopropenone sensitization with weekly scalp DPC. This material consisted of whole blood, taken in connection with sensitization to the hapten diphenylcyclopropenone (DPC). The receptors shown here come from a woman between 45 and 60 years old with alopecia areata. Some clones in this sample may be carry-over from other donors' samples.

This clonotype was seen at least ten times. The V gene is TRBV4-3, the J gene TRBJ2-1; TRBD2 might be the D (5 bases). V shed 4 bases and J shed 8 bases, with 21 bases lying between them. The germline CDR1 and CDR2 sequences are LGHNA and YSLEER. The CDR3 is 16 amino acids. CDR3 region: CASSRSRRTDSDEQFF. The CDR3 DNA follows: TGCGCCAGCAGCCGGTCGAGGAGGACGGACTCCGATGAGCAGTTCTTC.

This clonotype was detected many times. The chain couples TRBV9 to TRBJ2-2; 11 bases align to TRBD2. V trimming: 0 bases; J trimming: 2 bases; junction bases outside the gene matches: 6. The CDR3 loop spans 18 amino acids. Germline values: CDR1 SGDLS, CDR2 YYNGEE. CDR3 region: CASSVELAGGPNTGELFF. In DNA form, the CDR3 reads TGTGCCAGCAGCGTAGAATTAGCGGGAGGGCCTAACACCGGGGAGCTGTTTTTT.

This clonotype was picked up a small number of times. The chain carries TRBV2 and TRBJ2-2; D perhaps matches TRBD2 (6 bases). Between the trimmed V and J ends, which lost 3 bases and 5 bases, there was a span of 13 bases. The CDR3 is 15 residues long. Germline V CDR1 and CDR2: SNHLY, FYNNEI. The CDR3 region is CASSERGGGTGELFF. DNA for the CDR3: TGTGCCAGCAGTGAGAGGGGAGGAGGGACCGGGGAGCTGTTTTTT. Using reference TRBV2 and TRBJ2-2 for the parts outside the CDR3, the full variable domain is EPEVTQTPSHQVTQMGQEVILRCVPISNHLYFYWYRQILGQKVEFLVSFYNNEISEKSEIFDDQFSVERPDGSNFTLKIRSTKLEDSAMYFCASSERGGGTGELFFGEGSRLTVL.

This clonotype was seen ten or more times. The rearrangement links TRBV5-1 to TRBJ1-1; unclear D gene. The length of the CDR3 is 14 residues. Between the trimmed V and J ends, which lost 2 bases and 0 bases, there was a span of 8 bases. Germline V lookup: CDR1 SGHRS, CDR2 YFSETQ. As DNA, the CDR3 is TGCGCCAGCAGCTTATGGGAGATGAACACTGAAGCTTTCTTT. As protein: CASSLWEMNTEAFF. The variable domain in full, with the rest retrieved from reference TRBV5-1 and TRBJ1-1, is KAGVTQTPRYLIKTRGQQVTLSCSPISGHRSVSWYQQTPGQGLQFLFEYFSETQRNKGNFPGRFSGRQFSNSRSEMNVSTLELGDSALYLCASSLWEMNTEAFFGQGTRLTVV.

This clonotype was counted at least ten times. The chain is built from TRBV29-1 and TRBJ2-7; D possibly corresponds to TRBD1 (5 bases). V was clipped by 7 bases and J by 4 bases, with 11 bases between them. Looked up from germline, CDR1 is SQVTM and CDR2 is ANQGSEA. This CDR3 contains 11 residues. CDR3 nucleotides: TGCAGCGCTGCAGACAGTTACGAGCAGTACTTC. Its translation: CSAADSYEQYF.

CDR3 sequence (DNA): TGTGCCAGCAGCTTAGGGGACAACCTTTTCTCTTCTACGCAGTATTTT. It codes for CASSLGDNLFSSTQYF. The chain joins TRBV7-9 to TRBJ2-3; a weak D match, TRBD1 (6 bases). The V gene lost 1 base and the J gene lost 8 bases, with 19 bases spanning the gap. Germline V lookup: CDR1 SEHNR, CDR2 FQNEAQ (reference sequence). CDR3 length equals 16 residues.

This clonotype was seen at least ten times. V gene TRBV11-2 combines with J gene TRBJ2-3; no firm D call. This CDR3 region has 14 residues. Trimming shortened V by 5 bases and J by 0 bases, and 9 bases separated the two germline ends. CDR1 SGHAT and CDR2 FQNNGV come from the germline V gene. Written as DNA, the CDR3 is TGTGCCAGCAGCCCTATCACTAGCACAGATACGCAGTATTTT. It yields the protein CASSPITSTDTQYF. The whole variable domain, filled in from reference TRBV11-2 and TRBJ2-3, reads EAGVAQSPRYKIIEKRQSVAFWCNPISGHATLYWYQQILGQGPKLLIQFQNNGVVDDSQLPKDRFSAERLKGVDSTLKIQPAKLEDSAVYLCASSPITSTDTQYFGPGTRLTVL.

The gene calls are TRBV14 and TRBJ2-2; D is uncertain. Germline CDR1 SGHDN, CDR2 FVKESK. V lost 0 bases, J lost 6 bases, and 8 bases lay in between. The CDR3 extends over 14 amino acids. The CDR3: CASSQDLDAGELFF. The DNA of the CDR3 is TGTGCCAGCAGCCAAGATCTTGACGCCGGGGAGCTGTTTTTT.

J is TRBJ2-3 and V is TRBV5-1; D may correspond to TRBD1 or TRBD2 (5 bases each). Germline V gene data show CDR1 as SGHRS and CDR2 as YFSETQ. The CDR3 covers 13 residues. With 4 bases removed from V and 8 bases from J, the gap between germline ends came to 14 bases. The CDR3: CASSRESGATQYF. The DNA for the CDR3 is TGCGCCAGCAGCCGAGAGTCCGGGGCTACGCAGTATTTT. Complete variable domain (other parts from reference TRBV5-1 and TRBJ2-3): KAGVTQTPRYLIKTRGQQVTLSCSPISGHRSVSWYQQTPGQGLQFLFEYFSETQRNKGNFPGRFSGRQFSNSRSEMNVSTLELGDSALYLCASSRESGATQYFGPGTRLTVL.

The chain couples TRBV18 to TRBJ2-7; 8 bases are a match to TRBD2. The CDR3 is 13 residues long. Germline CDR1 reads KGHSH; CDR2 reads LQKENI. CDR3 nucleotide sequence: TGTGCACCCCTACGGGGGGGGAACCACGAGCAGTACTTC. It specifies CAPLRGGNHEQYF. The entire variable domain, with the rest obtained from reference TRBV18 and TRBJ2-7, is as follows: NAGVMQNPRHLVRRRGQEARLRCSPMKGHSHVYWYRQLPEEGLKFMVYLQKENIIDESGMPKERFSAEFPKEGPSILRIQQVVRGDSAAYFCAPLRGGNHEQYFGPGTRLTVT.

This clonotype was seen repeatedly, ten times or more. The rearrangement links TRBV20-1 to TRBJ2-3; 14 nucleotides align to TRBD2. V shed 2 bases, J shed 2 bases, and the junction held 9 bases outside the gene matches. The CDR3 totals 18 residues. Germline CDR1 DFQATT, CDR2 SNEGSKA (reference sequence). The CDR3 nucleotides read TGCAGTGCTAGACAGCAGGGGGGACTAGCGGGAGACACAGATACGCAGTATTTT. Its protein product is CSARQQGGLAGDTDTQYF.

This clonotype was seen ten or more times. The rearrangement links TRBV4-2 to TRBJ1-1; D is possibly TRBD1 (6 bases). V lost 0 bases to trimming and J lost 4 bases, with 9 bases between them. Germline loops: CDR1 LGHNA, CDR2 YNFKEQ. This CDR3 comprises 14 residues. The CDR3 spells CASSQEGGRTEAFF. CDR3 nucleotides: TGTGCCAGCAGCCAAGAAGGGGGACGCACTGAAGCTTTCTTT.

CDR3 nucleotide sequence: TGTGCCAGCAGCTTATTTGGGAAGGGGGGATATGACACTGAAGCTTTCTTT. This sequence encodes CASSLFGKGGYDTEAFF. The chain employs TRBV7-9 and TRBJ1-1; TRBD1 might be the D (6 bases). V was trimmed by 2 bases and J by 3 bases, leaving 19 bases between them. The germline V gene has CDR1 SEHNR and CDR2 FQNEAQ (reference sequence). The CDR3 has 17 amino acids.

The table lists this clonotype with many counts. The V gene is TRBV12-3 or TRBV12-4, the J gene TRBJ2-7; 8 positions match TRBD2. V lost 3 bases to trimming and J lost 2 bases; unmatched junction nucleotides: 3. The CDR3 spans 14 residues. This CDR3 is CASSFRGGTYEQYF. DNA of the CDR3: TGTGCCAGCAGTTTTCGGGGGGGGACCTACGAGCAGTACTTC.

This clonotype occurred a few times. The chain uses TRBV3-1 and TRBJ1-5; 8 bases map to TRBD1. Per germline, CDR1 LGHDT and CDR2 YNNKEL (reference sequence). The CDR3 has 17 residues. The V gene end was trimmed by 3 bases and the J gene end by 0 bases; junction bases not matched to a gene: 7. CDR3 in amino acids: CASSQQGQGYSNQPQHF. CDR3 nucleotides: TGTGCCAGCAGCCAGCAAGGACAGGGTTATAGCAATCAGCCCCAGCATTTT. Drawing the rest from reference TRBV3-1 and TRBJ1-5, the complete variable domain is DTAVSQTPKYLVTQMGNDKSIKCEQNLGHDTMYWYKQDSKKFLKIMFSYNNKELIINETVPNRFSPKSPDKAHLNLHINSLELGDSAVYFCASSQQGQGYSNQPQHFGDGTRLSIL.

The chain carries TRBV15 and TRBJ1-1; D is unclear. Trimming removed 5 bases at V and 5 bases at J, with 12 bases between. The CDR3 covers 13 residues. The V gene's germline CDR1 is LNHNV and CDR2 YYDKDF (reference sequence). CDR3 DNA: TGTGCCACCAGCGCAGACCTGGGGACTGAAGCTTTCTTT. This sequence encodes CATSADLGTEAFF. The variable domain in full, with the rest retrieved from reference TRBV15 and TRBJ1-1, is DAMVIQNPRYQVTQFGKPVTLSCSQTLNHNVMYWYQQKSSQAPKLLFHYYDKDFNNEADTPDNFQSRRPNTSFCFLDIRSPGLGDTAMYLCATSADLGTEAFFGQGTRLTVV.

CDR3 sequence reads: CASSLAAEYRNQPQHF. The CDR3 region has the DNA TGTGCCAGCAGTTTAGCCGCCGAGTACAGGAATCAGCCCCAGCATTTT. The gene calls are TRBV12-3 or TRBV12-4 and TRBJ1-5, with TRBD1 as a possible D gene (5 bases). V was cut by 0 bases and J by 4 bases, with 13 bases left in between. The CDR3 covers 16 residues.

Many counts were recorded for this clonotype. The CDR3 here is CASSPTWDEQFF. The CDR3 DNA reads as TGTGCCAGCAGCCCCACGTGGGATGAGCAGTTCTTC. V and J are TRBV6-2 or TRBV6-3 and TRBJ2-1; D gene unclear. The germline gives CDR1 MNHEY, CDR2 SVGEGT. V lost 6 bases to trimming and J lost 8 bases, with 11 bases between them. The CDR3 spans 12 residues.

This clonotype was counted only a few times. The CDR3 is CSASGLAGVVYEQYF. CDR3 sequence (DNA): TGCAGTGCTAGTGGACTAGCGGGGGTAGTATACGAGCAGTACTTC. The chain joins TRBV20-1 to TRBJ2-7, with 13 nucleotides matching TRBD2. With 3 bases clipped from V and 4 bases from J, the junction kept 6 bases outside the gene matches. Germline CDR1 and CDR2: DFQATT and SNEGSKA (reference sequence). The CDR3 loop spans 15 amino acids.

The J gene is TRBJ2-7, the V gene TRBV27, with D perhaps TRBD1 (6 bases). V was pared by 6 bases and J by 1 base, with 13 bases between. Germline values: CDR1 MNHEY, CDR2 SMNVEV (reference sequence). The CDR3 length is 14 residues. The CDR3 reads CASSWGHRSYEQYF. The CDR3 region has the DNA TGTGCCAGCAGCTGGGGACACAGGTCCTACGAGCAGTACTTC.

This clonotype was recorded many times. This chain uses TRBV9 with TRBJ1-5; D gene ambiguous. CDR3 length equals 15 residues. CDR1 and CDR2 (germline): SGDLS, YYNGEE. V lost 4 bases and J 11 bases, leaving 22 bases between the germline ends. DNA for the CDR3: TGTGCCAGCAGCCCAGGAGGAGGTACTGGTTCAGCCCAGCATTTT. Translated: CASSPGGGTGSAQHF.

The V gene is TRBV4-3, the J gene TRBJ1-1, with D hard to call. The CDR3 runs to 14 residues. The ends were cut back, 0 bases at V and 2 bases at J, with 7 bases in the middle. CDR1 is LGHNA and CDR2 is YSLEER in the germline V gene. The CDR3 here is CASSQDSRNTEAFF. CDR3 nucleotides: TGCGCCAGCAGCCAAGATAGTAGAAACACTGAAGCTTTCTTT.

The CDR3 is CASKLQVSAYNEQFF. CDR3 DNA sequence: TGCGCCAGCAAACTCCAGGTCTCAGCCTACAATGAGCAGTTCTTC. This sequence joins TRBV5-1 and TRBJ2-1; D is unclear. This CDR3 has 15 residues. Germline loops: CDR1 SGHRS, CDR2 YFSETQ. Trimming stripped 6 bases from V and 2 bases from J, with 15 bases between.

This clonotype was seen a few times. V gene TRBV12-5 combines with J gene TRBJ2-1; tentative D call: TRBD1 (6 bases). V was clipped by 0 bases and J by 5 bases, with 17 bases between them. Per germline, CDR1 LGHNT and CDR2 FRNRAP. The CDR3 runs 17 residues. The CDR3 reads CASGLVLTLDSHNEQFF. CDR3 nucleotides: TGTGCTAGTGGTTTGGTACTAACCCTGGACAGTCACAATGAGCAGTTCTTC.

This rearrangement joins TRBV27 to TRBJ1-2; D is uncertain. Trimming shortened V by 3 bases and J by 5 bases, and 13 bases separated the two germline ends. This CDR3 is 14 amino acids long. From germline, CDR1 is MNHEY and CDR2 SMNVEV (reference sequence). The CDR3 loop reads CASSFQRQSYGYTF. CDR3 bases: TGTGCCAGCAGTTTCCAGCGGCAGAGTTATGGCTACACCTTC.

This clonotype was detected only a few times. The chain uses TRBV7-9 and TRBJ2-7, with a tentative D call TRBD2 (6 bases). Trimming cost V 2 bases and J 0 bases, with 17 bases left between them. Per the germline V gene, CDR1 is SEHNR and CDR2 is FQNEAQ (reference sequence). The CDR3 sequence is 17 residues long. CDR3 DNA: TGTGCCAGCAGCTTAAGTGGTGGGACTCCTAACTCCTACGAGCAGTACTTC. Translating gives CASSLSGGTPNSYEQYF.

In this sample, this clonotype turned up many times. The rearrangement joins TRBV29-1 to TRBJ1-2; possible D gene TRBD1, 6 bases. This CDR3 contains 14 residues. Germline values: CDR1 SQVTM, CDR2 ANQGSEA. V was cut by 3 bases and J by 6 bases, with 17 bases left in between. CDR3 protein: CSVESGTLRNGYTF. The CDR3 DNA is TGCAGCGTTGAGTCCGGGACACTCAGGAATGGCTACACCTTC.